This paragraph reports one TCR beta chain. Additional DNA sequences in this sample encode the identical CDR3. The V and J ends lost 2 bases and 2 bases respectively, with 9 bases between them. CDR1 is GTSNPN and CDR2 is SVGIG in the germline V gene (reference sequence). The CDR3 spans 13 residues. TCRdb's copy holds only in-frame clones and misses some; the assay was immunoSEQ multiplex PCR. The sample consists of roughly 180,000 clones, more than 85% of them appearing once. These data come from a study of blood T cell repertoires in COVID-19. The gene calls are TRBV30 and TRBJ1-2, with D possibly TRBD1 on 6 matching bases. Sequencing was performed on peripheral blood. The TCR originated in a man aged 18 to 30 with acute or convalescent COVID-19. The CDR3 reads CAWSPGANYGYTF. For the CDR3, the DNA is TGTGCCTGGAGTCCAGGGGCCAACTATGGCTACACCTTC. The full variable domain, its missing parts supplied by reference TRBV30 and TRBJ1-2, is SQTIHQWPATLVQPVGSPLSLECTVEGTSNPNLYWYRQAAGRGLQLLFYSVGIGQISSEVPQNLSASRPQDRQFILSSKKLLLSDSGFYLCAWSPGANYGYTFGSGTRLTVV.